Presented here are 10 T cell receptor beta chains from one specimen sequenced in a study of response to subunit inactivated influenza vaccine. TCRdb reprocessed the RT-PCR reads via MiXCR and lists one record per CDR3 protein. The data show hundreds of thousands of distinct CDR3 sequences, 10% to 15% seen once. The material was non-naive T cells sorted from PBMCs, obtained less than 15 days before vaccination. The source of these receptors is a man aged 45-60 years who received an inactivated influenza vaccine.

This clonotype was seen more than once but under ten times. The chain is built from TRBV20-1 and TRBJ2-5; TRBD1 agrees at 10 bases. The CDR3 runs 14 residues. Germline V gives CDR1 DFQATT, CDR2 SNEGSKA (reference sequence). V dropped 0 bases and J dropped 7; count of bases not matched to a gene: 5. Here the CDR3 reads CSARDLGQGLTQYF. The CDR3 region has the DNA TGCAGTGCTAGAGATTTGGGACAGGGGCTGACCCAGTACTTC.

This chain uses TRBV7-3 with TRBJ2-1; 10 bases agree with TRBD2. The germline V gene encodes CDR1 SGHTA and CDR2 FQGTGA. V shed 6 bases, J shed 8 bases, and the junction held 10 bases outside the gene matches. The CDR3 length is 15 residues. The CDR3 region is CASSFQLAGAHEQFF. In DNA form, the CDR3 reads TGTGCCAGCAGTTTCCAGCTAGCGGGAGCCCATGAGCAGTTCTTC.

With regard to this clonotype: One end of the junction varies from germline; a read error may be responsible. J is TRBJ2-3 and V is TRBV24-1; 9 bases fit TRBD2. Germline V gene data show CDR1 as KGHDR and CDR2 as SFDVKD. The CDR3 loop spans 15 amino acids. The CDR3 sequence is CAASDWREGTDTQYF. In DNA, the CDR3 is TGTGCCGCCAGTGATTGGCGGGAGGGAACAGATACGCAGTATTTT.

The chain has TRBV5-1 and TRBJ2-6; D uncertain. The CDR3 is 15 residues long. Per germline, CDR1 SGHRS and CDR2 YFSETQ. V dropped 3 bases and J dropped 2 bases, with 9 bases sitting between them. CDR3 region: CASSWKTAGANVLTF. The DNA for the CDR3 is TGCGCCAGCAGCTGGAAGACTGCTGGGGCCAACGTCCTGACTTTC.

This clonotype was seen a few times. This chain uses TRBV27 with TRBJ2-1; no reliable D call. Deletions cut 9 bases from V and 0 bases from J, with 15 bases between. This CDR3 is built from 15 residues. Germline V gene lookup returns CDR1 MNHEY and CDR2 SMNVEV (reference sequence). The CDR3 loop is CASSPRWSSYNEQFF. The CDR3 DNA reads as TGTGCCAGTAGTCCTCGGTGGAGCTCCTACAATGAGCAGTTCTTC.

This clonotype has a handful of counts. This chain joins TRBV5-8 and TRBJ1-2; tentatively, D is TRBD1 (6 bases). Per the germline V gene, CDR1 is SGHTS and CDR2 is YDEGEE. V lost 6 bases, J lost 4 bases, and 13 bases lay in between. The CDR3 has 13 residues. The DNA of the CDR3 is TGTGCCAGCACCCTAGGGGGGCCCTATGGCTACACCTTC. Amino acids: CASTLGGPYGYTF.

The gene calls are TRBV7-2 and TRBJ2-4, with D tentatively TRBD2 (7 bases). The CDR3 spans 17 residues. CDR1 SGHTA and CDR2 FQGNSA come from the germline V gene. The V end was cut by 5 bases, the J end by 6 bases, with 23 bases between. The CDR3 sequence is CASSPPMGGADLNIQYF. Written as DNA, the CDR3 is TGTGCCAGCAGCCCGCCCATGGGGGGGGCCGACTTAAACATTCAGTACTTC.

A few counts support this clonotype. V usage is TRBV29-1 and J usage is TRBJ1-5, with TRBD1 matching 11 bases. V dropped 4 bases and J dropped 4; count of bases not matched to a gene: 3. The CDR3 consists of 14 residues. Germline CDR1 and CDR2: SQVTM and ANQGSEA. Here the CDR3 DNA reads TGCAGCGTTGTGGGGACAGGGGGAAATCAGCCCCAGCATTTT. Its translation: CSVVGTGGNQPQHF.

This clonotype was seen repeatedly, ten times or more. V is TRBV5-1 and J is TRBJ2-3; D is unresolved. This CDR3 has 15 residues. Germline CDR1 is SGHRS and CDR2 is YFSETQ. The germline V and J ends were trimmed by 2 bases and 2 bases, with 12 bases remaining between them. The CDR3 loop is CASSLPPPPTDTQYF. CDR3 DNA: TGCGCCAGCAGCTTACCCCCCCCGCCCACAGATACGCAGTATTTT.

This clonotype occurred a few times. This chain uses TRBV20-1 with TRBJ2-1; 8 nucleotides align to TRBD2. The germline CDR1 and CDR2 sequences are DFQATT and SNEGSKA (reference sequence). V lost 3 bases, J lost 4 bases, and 5 bases stayed unmatched. The CDR3 covers 14 residues. Written as DNA, the CDR3 is TGCAGTGCTAGTCGTAGCGGGGTTTACAATGAGCAGTTCTTC. Translating it yields CSASRSGVYNEQFF.